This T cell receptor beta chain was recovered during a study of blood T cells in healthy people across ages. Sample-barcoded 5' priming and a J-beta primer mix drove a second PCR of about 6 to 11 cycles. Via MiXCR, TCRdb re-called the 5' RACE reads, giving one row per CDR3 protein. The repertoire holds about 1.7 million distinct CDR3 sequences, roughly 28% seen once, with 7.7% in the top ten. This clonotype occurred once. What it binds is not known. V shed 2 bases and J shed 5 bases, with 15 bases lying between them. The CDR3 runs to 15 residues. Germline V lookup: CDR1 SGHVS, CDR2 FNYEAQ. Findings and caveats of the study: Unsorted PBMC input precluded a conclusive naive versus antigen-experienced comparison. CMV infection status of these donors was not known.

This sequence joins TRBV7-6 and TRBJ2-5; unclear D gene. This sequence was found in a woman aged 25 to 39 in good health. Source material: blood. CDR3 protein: CASSLKDLGWETQYF. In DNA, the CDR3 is TGTGCCAGCAGCTTAAAAGACCTAGGGTGGGAGACCCAGTACTTC.